One sample yielded the 5 T cell receptor beta chains listed below, sequenced in a study of PD-1 blockade in classical Hodgkin lymphoma. Libraries were prepared by immunoSEQ multiplex PCR; TCRdb keeps only in-frame clonotypes and omits some of them. The table has some 22,000 clones, about 68% seen once; the top ten hold around 21%. All trial patients relapsed after autologous stem cell transplantation. The sequencing here drew on peripheral blood mononuclear cells (PBMCs), taken at baseline. These receptor sequences come from a human donor with classical Hodgkin lymphoma.

The genes are TRBV28 and TRBJ1-2, with TRBD1 matching over 7 bases. The V gene end was trimmed by 2 bases and the J gene end by 4 bases; junction bases not matched to a gene: 4. CDR1 MDHEN and CDR2 SYDVKM come from the germline V gene. This CDR3 comprises 14 residues. As DNA, the CDR3 is TGTGCCAGCAGTTTACATGGACAGGTCTATGGCTACACCTTC. The encoded protein is CASSLHGQVYGYTF.

On this clone itself: A junction end diverges from the germline sequence, so it may reflect a read error. This sequence joins TRBV7-2 and TRBJ2-7, with a possible D match to TRBD2 (6 bases). From germline, CDR1 is SGHTA and CDR2 FQGNSA. The CDR3 extends over 12 amino acids. The CDR3 DNA is TGTGCCAGCAGCTTACAACGGGCGGGGATAATCTTC. This sequence encodes CASSLQRAGIIF. The whole variable domain, filled in from reference TRBV7-2 and TRBJ2-7, reads GAGVSQSPSNKVTEKGKDVELRCDPISGHTALYWYRQSLGQGLEFLIYFQGNSAPDKSGLPSDRFSAERTGGSVSTLTIQRTQQEDSAVYLCASSLQRAGIIFGPGTRLTVT.

CDR3 nucleotides: TGTGCCAGCAGCCGGACCCGCCGAGGGGCCAACGTCCTGACTTTC. Amino acid sequence: CASSRTRRGANVLTF. This chain connects TRBV9 to TRBJ2-6; D uncertain. The CDR3 extends over 15 amino acids. Germline CDR1 reads SGDLS; CDR2 reads YYNGEE. The germline V and J ends were trimmed by 4 bases and 4 bases, with 12 bases remaining between them. The whole variable domain, filled in from reference TRBV9 and TRBJ2-6, reads DSGVTQTPKHLITATGQRVTLRCSPRSGDLSVYWYQQSLDQGLQFLIQYYNGEERAKGNILERFSAQQFPDLHSELNLSSLELGDSALYFCASSRTRRGANVLTFGAGSRLTVL.

The chain is built from TRBV4-1 and TRBJ1-1; 8 nucleotides agree with TRBD1. Per germline, CDR1 MGHRA and CDR2 YSYEKL. V was clipped by 2 bases and J by 4 bases; unmatched bases: 12. The CDR3 is 17 amino acids. CDR3 sequence reads: CASSQQDLQGGTTEAFF. As DNA, the CDR3 is TGCGCCAGCAGCCAACAAGATCTACAGGGGGGGACCACTGAAGCTTTCTTT.

The chain joins TRBV27 to TRBJ2-2; no definite D call. The germline CDR1 and CDR2 sequences are MNHEY and SMNVEV (reference sequence). The CDR3 length is 13 residues. The V gene lost 0 bases and the J gene lost 8 bases, with 7 bases spanning the gap. The CDR3 loop is CASSLSFRGELFF. Here the CDR3 DNA reads TGTGCCAGCAGTTTATCCTTTAGGGGGGAGCTGTTTTTT.